The rows below give T cell receptor beta chains drawn from one sample of a study of T cells in Graves' hyperthyroidism and ophthalmopathy. TCRdb analysed the multiplex PCR reads with MiXCR anew, one entry per CDR3 protein. The table includes approximately 530,000 distinct CDR3 sequences, 15% to 20% detected once. Sequencing was carried out using blood. These receptor sequences come from a woman in her late teens or twenties with Graves' hyperthyroidism. Both conserved end residues are part of each CDR3. The order of the fields is J gene, V gene, clone size, D gene, CDR3 DNA, CDR3 protein. The D gene is left open where the match is weak. Part of the rows lack a size; the others show once, few, many or a class for expanded clones.

>TRBJ1-1|TRBV2|many|.
TGTGCCAGCAGTACGGGACGGATAAACACTGAAGCTTTCTTT
CASSTGRINTEAFF
>TRBJ1-1|TRBV20-1|many|.
TGCAGTGCTGTCGTCCCTGGCCGTAGCACTGAAGCTTTCTTT
CSAVVPGRSTEAFF
>TRBJ2-2|TRBV12-3/TRBV12-4|.|.
TGTGCCAGCAGTTTTGTTCTCGCCGGGGAGCTGTTTTTT
CASSFVLAGELFF
>TRBJ1-5|TRBV20-1|.|TRBD1
TGCAGTGCTAGAGTAACAGGGGGACAGCCCCAGCATTTT
CSARVTGGQPQHF
>TRBJ2-6|TRBV12-3/TRBV12-4|few|.
TGTGCCAGCAGTTTAGCTACGGCGACTGGGGCCAACGTCCTGACTTTC
CASSLATATGANVLTF
>TRBJ2-3|TRBV12-5|.|.
TGTGCTAGTGGTTTTGCGACTAGGAGTACGCAGTATTTT
CASGFATRSTQYF
>TRBJ1-1|TRBV11-1|many|.
TGTGCCAGCAGCTTAGCGCCCCTGAACACTGAAGCTTTCTTT
CASSLAPLNTEAFF
>TRBJ2-3|TRBV4-3|.|.
TGCGCCAGCAGCCGGGGACGTCCAGATACGCAGTATTTT
CASSRGRPDTQYF
>TRBJ1-1|TRBV4-3|.|.
TGCGCCAGCAGCCAAGACTTTATTAGGGGTGAAGCTTTCTTT
CASSQDFIRGEAFF
>TRBJ1-6|TRBV3-1|few|TRBD1
TGTGCCAGCAGCCATAACAGGGGCAAGAATTCACCCCTCCACTTT
CASSHNRGKNSPLHF
>TRBJ2-3|TRBV6-2/TRBV6-3|few|.
TGTGCCAGCAGTTACACCCGGGAGCTTGGGATTTTGGGTACGCAGTATTTT
CASSYTRELGILGTQYF
>TRBJ2-1|TRBV28|.|.
TGTGCCAGCAGTTCCTCAGGCGGGAACAATGAGCAGTTCTTC
CASSSSGGNNEQFF
>TRBJ1-1|TRBV5-1|many|.
TGCGCCAGCAGCTTGGCTGGGGAAAGGTACACTGAAGCTTTCTTT
CASSLAGERYTEAFF
>TRBJ2-7|TRBV28|many|.
TGTGCCAGCAGTTCCCAAAAATCACAGACGGGATCCTACGAGCAGTACTTC
CASSSQKSQTGSYEQYF
>TRBJ2-1|TRBV28|many|.
TGTGCCAGCACCTCCGGATGGGGGAGCAATGAGCAGTTCTTC
CASTSGWGSNEQFF
>TRBJ2-3|TRBV25-1|.|TRBD2
TGTGCCAGCAGTGAATCGAGCGGGAGGGCCCCAGATACGCAGTATTTT
CASSESSGRAPDTQYF
>TRBJ2-7|TRBV5-1|many|.
TGCGCCAGCAGCTCCTATGACACCTTAACAGTCGAGCAGTACTTC
CASSSYDTLTVEQYF
>TRBJ2-1|TRBV19|many|.
TGTGCCAGTAGTATCCGGGACTCGAGCTTCAATGAGCAGTTCTTC
CASSIRDSSFNEQFF
>TRBJ2-6|TRBV20-1|.|TRBD2
TGCAGTGCGGGGGGGTCATCTGGGGCCAACGTCCTGACTTTC
CSAGGSSGANVLTF
>TRBJ1-1|TRBV27|many|.
TGTGCCAGCAGTTTAAAAGGGTTGGCTGAAGCTTTCTTT
CASSLKGLAEAFF
>TRBJ2-1|TRBV7-2|few|.
TGTGCCAGCAGCAACCGAGTTTGGGGCAATGAGCAGTTCTTC
CASSNRVWGNEQFF
>TRBJ1-2|TRBV9|many|.
TGTGCCAGCAGCGTAGAAGGGGGGCGGGGTGGCGGCTATGGCTACACCTTC
CASSVEGGRGGGYGYTF
>TRBJ1-2|TRBV28|many|.
TGTGCCAGCAGTTTATCGCAGGCTAACTATGGCTACACCTTC
CASSLSQANYGYTF
>TRBJ2-7|TRBV29-1|.|TRBD1
TGCAGCGTTGCCACCGGGGACAGAACTTACGAGCAGTACTTC
CSVATGDRTYEQYF
>TRBJ1-1|TRBV20-1|many|.
TGCAGTGCTAGACAGGCGCTGAACACTGAAGCTTTCTTT
CSARQALNTEAFF
>TRBJ2-1|TRBV14|few|.
TGTGCCAGCAGCCAAGCGGGGCGATACAATGAGCAGTTCTTC
CASSQAGRYNEQFF
>TRBJ1-2|TRBV12-3/TRBV12-4|many|TRBD1
TGTGCCAGCAGTTTGAACGGACAGGGGAATGGCTACACCTTC
CASSLNGQGNGYTF
>TRBJ2-3|TRBV5-8|many|TRBD2
TGTGCCAGCATGAATGCGGGAGGGCGCCGCACAGATACGCAGTATTTT
CASMNAGGRRTDTQYF
>TRBJ2-1|TRBV20-1|few|.
TGCAGTCGAGGGGGCGGGGGCCATGCGTCCTACAATGAGCAGTTCTTC
CSRGGGGHASYNEQFF